The 23 T cell receptor beta chains below come from one sample, sequenced in a study of OX40 agonist ivuxolimab in advanced cancers. Measured with immunoSEQ multiplex PCR; TCRdb has only the in-frame clones, and not every one. This sample has about 59,000 clones, with about 90% found just once. The material sequenced was CD4+ or CD8+ T cells sorted from blood, taken in a trial of the OX40 agonist ivuxolimab. These receptors were collected from an adult with an advanced solid tumor such as melanoma, head and neck, liver or kidney cancer.

This clone was observed a single time. For the CDR3, the DNA is TGTGCCACCAGCAGCCTTAGCCTGGGAAAGGGAGAGACCCAGTACTTC. It yields the protein CATSSLSLGKGETQYF. The chain uses TRBV15 and TRBJ2-5; D unclear. Trimming cost V 3 bases and J 4 bases, with 18 bases left between them. Germline V gene sequence: CDR1 LNHNV, CDR2 YYDKDF (reference sequence). CDR3 length equals 16 residues.

V gene TRBV5-1 combines with J gene TRBJ1-2, with no clear D. The germline CDR1 and CDR2 sequences are SGHRS and YFSETQ. CDR3 length: 12 residues. Trimming cost V 0 bases and J 2 bases, with 2 bases left between them. The CDR3 is CASSLGNYGYTF. CDR3 in DNA: TGCGCCAGCAGCTTGGGGAACTATGGCTACACCTTC.

Remarks on this clone: At one end, the junction sequence differs from germline, possibly due to a read error. This sequence joins TRBV7-2 and TRBJ2-7, with unresolved D. This CDR3 contains 14 residues. Looked up from germline, CDR1 is SGHTA and CDR2 is FQGNSA. The CDR3 sequence is CASSLSDGSGPKNF. The CDR3 DNA follows: TGTGCCAGCAGCTTAAGCGATGGATCCGGACCAAAAAACTTC. Drawing the rest from reference TRBV7-2 and TRBJ2-7, the complete variable domain is GAGVSQSPSNKVTEKGKDVELRCDPISGHTALYWYRQSLGQGLEFLIYFQGNSAPDKSGLPSDRFSAERTGGSVSTLTIQRTQQEDSAVYLCASSLSDGSGPKNFGPGTRLTVT.

The chain employs TRBV5-5 and TRBJ1-1; D gene ambiguous. The CDR3 loop spans 13 amino acids. CDR1 and CDR2 (germline): SGHKS, YYEKEE (reference sequence). V was cut by 4 bases and J by 2 bases, with 9 bases left in between. The CDR3 DNA follows: TGTGCCAGCAGCCTGCGGGGTAACACTGAAGCTTTCTTT. This sequence encodes CASSLRGNTEAFF.

J is TRBJ1-4 and V is TRBV19, with D unresolved. Germline values: CDR1 LNHDA, CDR2 SQIVND (reference sequence). V was trimmed by 3 bases and J by 5 bases, leaving 7 bases between them. The length of the CDR3 is 13 residues. The CDR3 DNA reads as TGTGCCAGTAGTATCGCAGGAAATGAAAAACTGTTTTTT. It is translated as CASSIAGNEKLFF.

The rearrangement joins TRBV2 to TRBJ2-5; 7 nucleotides line up with TRBD1. The CDR3 is made up of 13 amino acids. Germline V gives CDR1 SNHLY, CDR2 FYNNEI. Losses at the gene ends were 4 bases for V and 4 bases for J; bases not matched to a gene: 3. CDR3 residues: CASSGQGLETQYF. The CDR3 DNA follows: TGTGCCAGCAGTGGACAGGGCTTAGAGACCCAGTACTTC.

The rearrangement uses TRBV5-4 and TRBJ2-5; 13 bases are shared with TRBD2. The CDR3 extends over 16 amino acids. Trimming took 2 bases from V and 2 from J; bases not matched to a gene: 3. The germline V gene has CDR1 SGHNT and CDR2 YYREEE (reference sequence). In nucleotides, the CDR3 is TGTGCCAGCAGCTTCGGACTAGCGGGAGTTCAAGAGACCCAGTACTTC. Translating it yields CASSFGLAGVQETQYF. Looking up the rest from reference TRBV5-4 and TRBJ2-5 gives the full variable domain: ETGVTQSPTHLIKTRGQQVTLRCSSQSGHNTVSWYQQALGQGPQFIFQYYREEENGRGNFPPRFSGLQFPNYSSELNVNALELDDSALYLCASSFGLAGVQETQYFGPGTRLLVL.

CDR3 DNA sequence: TGTGCCAGCAAAGGAGGTCTAAGGGGTGAAAAACTGTTTTTT. It specifies CASKGGLRGEKLFF. The chain uses TRBV2 and TRBJ1-4; possibly TRBD1 for D (5 bases). Germline loops: CDR1 SNHLY, CDR2 FYNNEI. There are 14 residues in the CDR3. The V end lost 7 bases, the J end lost 7 bases, and 16 bases lay between the germline ends.

This clone was seen just once. This chain joins TRBV7-9 and TRBJ2-7, with 8 positions matching TRBD1. Per germline, CDR1 SEHNR and CDR2 FQNEAQ (reference sequence). V shed 4 bases and J 3 bases; nucleotides not matched to a gene: 14. CDR3 size: 17 residues. CDR3 loop: CASSSDRGGSSIYEQYF. For the CDR3, the DNA is TGTGCCAGCAGCTCAGACAGGGGCGGGTCATCTATCTACGAGCAGTACTTC.

The chain carries TRBV7-2 and TRBJ1-5; the match to TRBD1 covers 8 bases. CDR3 length equals 15 residues. CDR1 is SGHTA, CDR2 FQGNSA, per germline. Unmatched junction bases numbered 9, after V lost 5 bases and J lost 6 bases. The CDR3 reads CASSKQQGAGQPQHF. The CDR3 nucleotides read TGTGCCAGCAGCAAACAGCAGGGGGCTGGTCAGCCCCAGCATTTT.

The rearrangement uses TRBV6-5 and TRBJ2-7; D unclear. Trimming stripped 6 bases from V and 2 bases from J, with 8 bases between. The CDR3 is made up of 12 amino acids. CDR1 MNHEY and CDR2 SVGAGI come from the germline V gene. CDR3 in amino acids: CASRGSTYEQYF. The CDR3 DNA reads TGTGCCAGCAGAGGTTCCACCTACGAGCAGTACTTC.

The V call is TRBV5-1, the J call TRBJ2-5; TRBD2 matches 13 bases. The length of the CDR3 is 16 residues. With V trimmed by 1 base and J by 4 bases, 4 bases remained unmatched. From germline, CDR1 is SGHRS and CDR2 YFSETQ. CDR3 sequence reads: CASSLPLAGGGETQYF. The DNA for the CDR3 is TGCGCCAGCAGCTTGCCACTAGCGGGAGGGGGAGAGACCCAGTACTTC. The variable domain in full, with the rest retrieved from reference TRBV5-1 and TRBJ2-5, is KAGVTQTPRYLIKTRGQQVTLSCSPISGHRSVSWYQQTPGQGLQFLFEYFSETQRNKGNFPGRFSGRQFSNSRSEMNVSTLELGDSALYLCASSLPLAGGGETQYFGPGTRLLVL.

V is TRBV7-2 and J is TRBJ2-7, with D unresolved. Germline V CDR1 and CDR2: SGHTA, FQGNSA. This CDR3 is 15 amino acids long. The V gene lost 4 bases and the J gene lost 6 bases, with 19 bases spanning the gap. In DNA form, the CDR3 reads TGTGCCAGCAGCTACCTCGCCCTTACCTCGTCCGAGCAGTACTTC. Translating gives CASSYLALTSSEQYF.

This chain joins TRBV27 and TRBJ2-1; D is undetermined. V lost 5 bases, J lost 7 bases, and 15 bases lay in between. Germline V gene lookup returns CDR1 MNHEY and CDR2 SMNVEV (reference sequence). The CDR3 runs to 14 residues. The CDR3 region is CASSPSPAKNEQFF. DNA of the CDR3: TGTGCCAGCAGTCCCTCTCCGGCCAAGAATGAGCAGTTCTTC.

The DNA for the CDR3 is TGCGCCAGCAGCTTGGGTCAGGGAGCGCAGTACTTC. Protein sequence: CASSLGQGAQYF. V usage is TRBV5-1 and J usage is TRBJ2-7; D may be TRBD1 or TRBD2 (5 bases each). V was pared by 0 bases and J by 9 bases, with 10 bases between. Per germline, CDR1 SGHRS and CDR2 YFSETQ. This CDR3 region has 12 residues.

This chain uses TRBV18 with TRBJ2-7; D is possibly TRBD1 or TRBD2 (5 bases each). Trimming left V 5 bases short and J 0 bases short, with 11 bases between. The CDR3 contains 14 residues. Per germline, CDR1 KGHSH and CDR2 LQKENI. Here the CDR3 reads CASSSGPSSYEQYF. As DNA, the CDR3 is TGTGCCAGCTCATCGGGACCGAGCTCCTACGAGCAGTACTTC.

The rearrangement links TRBV11-2 to TRBJ2-1; D may be TRBD2 (6 bases). Germline CDR1 and CDR2: SGHAT and FQNNGV. This CDR3 region has 15 residues. The V end was cut by 3 bases, the J end by 1 base, with 10 bases between. The DNA of the CDR3 is TGTGCCAGCAGCTTCCGAGGACTATCCTACAATGAGCAGTTCTTC. Encoded protein: CASSFRGLSYNEQFF.

The gene calls are TRBV5-1 and TRBJ2-3; D is perhaps TRBD2 (7 bases). CDR1 is SGHRS and CDR2 is YFSETQ in the germline V gene. This CDR3 spans 16 amino acids. Trimming took 0 bases from V and 3 from J, leaving 14 bases between them. The chain's CDR3 is CASSLGSGGQTDTQYF. The DNA for the CDR3 is TGCGCCAGCAGCTTGGGGTCGGGGGGCCAGACAGATACGCAGTATTTT.

The rearrangement uses TRBV5-1 and TRBJ2-1; D perhaps matches TRBD1 (6 bases). Germline-derived CDR1 and CDR2 are SGHRS and YFSETQ. CDR3 length: 14 amino acids. V was shortened by 4 bases and J by 4 bases, with 12 bases between the two germline ends. The CDR3 spells CASSEQGIYNEQFF. The CDR3 DNA reads as TGCGCCAGCAGCGAGCAGGGGATTTACAATGAGCAGTTCTTC.

The chain links TRBV28 to TRBJ1-1, with a weak D call TRBD1 (5 bases). Germline CDR1 MDHEN, CDR2 SYDVKM. The length of the CDR3 is 14 residues. The germline V and J ends were trimmed by 3 bases and 1 base, with 9 bases remaining between them. The CDR3 bases are TGTGCCAGCAGTTTCGGCGGGACGAACACTGAAGCTTTCTTT. As protein: CASSFGGTNTEAFF.

J is TRBJ2-3 and V is TRBV19; tentatively, D is TRBD2 (6 bases). The germline gives CDR1 LNHDA, CDR2 SQIVND (reference sequence). CDR3 length: 17 residues. The ends were cut back, 4 bases at V and 3 bases at J, with 20 bases in the middle. CDR3 loop: CASSKGPARGRTDTQYF. CDR3 sequence (DNA): TGTGCCAGTAGTAAAGGCCCTGCACGGGGGAGAACAGATACGCAGTATTTT.

This CDR3 is CASSEWGYGYTF. In DNA form, the CDR3 reads TGTGCCAGCAGTGAATGGGGGTATGGCTACACCTTC. This rearrangement joins TRBV2 to TRBJ1-2; maybe TRBD1 (5 bases). The CDR3 sequence is 12 residues long. CDR1 and CDR2 from the germline V gene are SNHLY and FYNNEI. The V gene lost 2 bases and the J gene lost 5 bases, with 6 bases spanning the gap.

The sample holds a few counts of this clone. DNA of the CDR3: TGTGCCAGCAGCTACAACAGCAATCAGCCCCAGCATTTT. Its translation: CASSYNSNQPQHF. The chain carries TRBV7-6 and TRBJ1-5, with D unresolved. The germline V gene encodes CDR1 SGHVS and CDR2 FNYEAQ. V dropped 4 bases and J dropped 1 base, with 5 bases sitting between them. The CDR3 spans 13 residues.